These T cell receptor beta chains were read from a single sample in a study of response to subunit inactivated influenza vaccine. One entry per CDR3 protein results from TCRdb running MiXCR on the RT-PCR reads. The data contain just under 550,000 distinct CDR3 sequences, roughly a quarter of them singletons. These same data were also listed under a study on T cells expressing NK-cell markers.

Sequenced material: CD4+ T cells sorted from PBMCs, taken 12 days after vaccination. Every receptor here comes from a man over 45 who received an inactivated influenza vaccine. Each CDR3 is given with its conserved first and last residue. D genes are given only for firm matches. Only part of the rows carry a size: once, few, many, or a class if the clone is expanded.

TRBV5-4	TRBJ2-6	few	.	TGTGCCAGCAGCCCAAGGACACTCTCTGGGGCCAACGTCCTGACTTTC	CASSPRTLSGANVLTF
TRBV28	TRBJ2-1	.	TRBD2	TGTGCCAGCACCCCGGGGTCCGCGGGAGGGTCCTACAATGAGCAGTTCTTC	CASTPGSAGGSYNEQFF
TRBV4-2	TRBJ2-2	once	.	TGTGCCAGCAGCCCCCTTGGCAGAGCGAACACCGGGGAGCTGTTTTTT	CASSPLGRANTGELFF
TRBV10-3	TRBJ1-1	.	.	TGTGCCATCAGTCCGGGACGTGGAGCTTTCTTT	CAISPGRGAFF
TRBV7-8	TRBJ1-3	.	TRBD1	TGTGCCAGCAGCAAGGGACAGTCAGGAAACACCATATATTTT	CASSKGQSGNTIYF
TRBV20-1	TRBJ2-7	few	.	TGCAGTGCGACGGCCCCACTCTACGAGCAGTACTTC	CSATAPLYEQYF
TRBV5-1	TRBJ2-1	.	TRBD2	TGCGCCAGCAGCGGGGGACTAGCGGGAATCTATGAGCAGTTCTTC	CASSGGLAGIYEQFF
TRBV7-7	TRBJ2-5	.	.	TGTGCTAGCAGCAGTGCTAACAGGGGAGGGGAGACCCAGTACTTC	CASSSANRGGETQYF
TRBV5-1	TRBJ2-1	few	.	TGCGCCAGCAGCTTAGAACAGGTTTACAATGAGCAGTTCTTC	CASSLEQVYNEQFF
TRBV6-1	TRBJ2-5	.	TRBD1	TGTGCCAGCAGCCGACAGGGGGTGCAGACCCAGTACTTC	CASSRQGVQTQYF
TRBV3-1	TRBJ2-2	.	TRBD2	TGTGCCAGCACTAATCCAGGACTAGCGGGAAACACCGGGGAGCTGTTTTTT	CASTNPGLAGNTGELFF
TRBV15	TRBJ2-7	few	.	TGTGCCACCAGCAGAGATCTGACTTCAGGGAGTGGGTACGAGCAGTACTTC	CATSRDLTSGSGYEQYF
TRBV5-6	TRBJ1-5	.	.	TGTGCCAGCAGCTTTGGCGCCGTGGGTGGTCAGCCCCAGCATTTT	CASSFGAVGGQPQHF
TRBV7-9	TRBJ2-7	.	.	TGTGCCAGCAGCCGGGGAGGCTCCAGGGTAGGCGAGCAGTACTTC	CASSRGGSRVGEQYF